The T cell receptor (beta chain) described here comes from a study of T cells in Graves' hyperthyroidism and ophthalmopathy. Study as a whole: Pretreatment peripheral blood was obtained at initial diagnosis.

Points from the study as a whole: Peripheral blood also featured most of the thyroid clonotypes expanded above 0.001. With a median lead of around 6.7 months before onset, the model predicted ophthalmopathy.

TCR beta CDR3 regions were amplified from RNA transcripts. First-round RT-PCR targeting the TCR CDR3 was performed with the HTBI primer set. TCRdb recomputed calls from the multiplex PCR reads with MiXCR, one row per CDR3 protein. The repertoire holds hundreds of thousands of distinct CDR3 sequences, with about a fifth as singletons. Investigators excluded patients with uncontrolled infection, other autoimmune disease, pregnancy or lactation. This clonotype was recorded many times. Antigen: not known. The V segment lost 4 bases and the J segment 2 bases; nucleotides outside the gene matches: 10. This CDR3 comprises 17 residues. The germline gives CDR1 GTSNPN, CDR2 SVGIG (reference sequence).

Sequenced material: blood. The receptor comes from a man aged 25 to 45 with Graves' ophthalmopathy. The gene calls are TRBV30 and TRBJ2-2; 10 nucleotides line up with TRBD2. The CDR3 loop reads CAWTSSWTSGNTGELFF. In nucleotides, the CDR3 is TGTGCCTGGACCTCATCCTGGACTAGCGGAAACACCGGGGAGCTGTTTTTT.